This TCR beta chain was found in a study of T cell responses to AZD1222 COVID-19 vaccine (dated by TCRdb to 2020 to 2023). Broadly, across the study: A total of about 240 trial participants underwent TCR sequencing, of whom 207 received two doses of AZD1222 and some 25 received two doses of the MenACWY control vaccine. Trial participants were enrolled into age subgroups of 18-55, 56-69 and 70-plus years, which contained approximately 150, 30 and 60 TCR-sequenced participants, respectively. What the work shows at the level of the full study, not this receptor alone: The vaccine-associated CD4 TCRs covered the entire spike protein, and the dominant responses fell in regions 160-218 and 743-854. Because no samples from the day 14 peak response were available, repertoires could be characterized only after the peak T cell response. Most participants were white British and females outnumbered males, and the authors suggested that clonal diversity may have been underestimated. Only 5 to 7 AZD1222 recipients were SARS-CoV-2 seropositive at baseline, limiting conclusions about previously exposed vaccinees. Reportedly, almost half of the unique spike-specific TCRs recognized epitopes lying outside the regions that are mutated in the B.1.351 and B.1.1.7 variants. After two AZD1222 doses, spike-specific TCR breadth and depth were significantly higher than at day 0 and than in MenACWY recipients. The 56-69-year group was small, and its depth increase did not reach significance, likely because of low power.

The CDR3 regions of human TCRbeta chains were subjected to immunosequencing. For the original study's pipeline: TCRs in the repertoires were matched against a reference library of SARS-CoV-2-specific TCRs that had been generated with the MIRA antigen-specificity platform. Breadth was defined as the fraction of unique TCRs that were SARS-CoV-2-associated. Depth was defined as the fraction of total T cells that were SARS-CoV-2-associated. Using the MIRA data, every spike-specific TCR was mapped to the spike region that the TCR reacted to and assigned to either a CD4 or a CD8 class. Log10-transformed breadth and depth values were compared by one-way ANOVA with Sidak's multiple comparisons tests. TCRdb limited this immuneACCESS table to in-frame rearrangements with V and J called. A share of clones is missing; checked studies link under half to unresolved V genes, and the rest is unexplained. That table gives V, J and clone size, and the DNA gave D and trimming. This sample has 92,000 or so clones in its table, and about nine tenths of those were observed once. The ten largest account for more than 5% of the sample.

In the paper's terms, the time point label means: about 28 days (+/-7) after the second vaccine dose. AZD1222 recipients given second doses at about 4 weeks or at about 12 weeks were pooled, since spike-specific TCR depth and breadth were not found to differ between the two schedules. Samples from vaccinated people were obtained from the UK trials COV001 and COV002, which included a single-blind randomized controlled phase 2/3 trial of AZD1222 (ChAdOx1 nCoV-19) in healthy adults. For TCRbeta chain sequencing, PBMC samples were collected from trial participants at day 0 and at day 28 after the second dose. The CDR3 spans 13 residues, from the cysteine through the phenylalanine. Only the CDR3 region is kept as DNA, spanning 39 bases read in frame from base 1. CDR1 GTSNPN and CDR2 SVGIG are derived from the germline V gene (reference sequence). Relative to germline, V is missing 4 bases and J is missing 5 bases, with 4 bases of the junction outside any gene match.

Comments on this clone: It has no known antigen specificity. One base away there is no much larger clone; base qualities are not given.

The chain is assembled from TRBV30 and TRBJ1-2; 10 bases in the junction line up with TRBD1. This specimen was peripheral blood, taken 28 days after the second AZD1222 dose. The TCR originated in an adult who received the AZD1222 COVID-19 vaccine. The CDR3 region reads CAWMGQGSYGYTF. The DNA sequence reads TGTGCCTGGATGGGACAGGGGTCTTATGGCTACACCTTC.